Shown below are 24 T cell receptor beta chains from a single sample sequenced in a study of shared clonotypes between healthy human individuals. Profiled with immunoSEQ multiplex PCR; TCRdb holds only in-frame clones, not every one. The sample consists of about 2.4 million clones, over 85% of them appearing once. Sequenced input: naive CD4+ T cells from PBMCs. Subset here: CD45RA+ positively selected. The receptors here all came from a man aged 18 to 29 in good health. Some clones in this sample may be carry-over from other donors' samples.

The chain uses TRBV19 and TRBJ1-5, with D hard to call. V lost 6 bases and J lost 0, with 12 bases in between. The CDR3 runs to 15 residues. The germline V gene has CDR1 LNHDA and CDR2 SQIVND (reference sequence). The CDR3 nucleotides are TGTGCCAGTAGACCTGACACGTATAGCAATCAGCCCCAGCATTTT. This codes for CASRPDTYSNQPQHF.

This clone was observed a single time. The chain has TRBV5-1 and TRBJ2-1; 9 bases match TRBD1. Germline V gives CDR1 SGHRS, CDR2 YFSETQ. This CDR3 spans 13 amino acids. The ends lost 9 bases at V and 6 bases at J; junction bases unmatched: 7. CDR3 loop: CATPDRGINEQFF. The DNA for the CDR3 is TGCGCCACCCCGGACAGGGGTATCAATGAGCAGTTCTTC.

The CDR3 loop is CASSETSSLNIQYF. Written as DNA, the CDR3 is TGTGCCAGCAGTGAGACCTCCTCGTTGAACATTCAGTACTTC. The chain has TRBV2 and TRBJ2-4, with D hard to call. V was cut by 3 bases and J by 7 bases, with 13 bases left in between. This CDR3 is built from 14 residues. The germline V gene encodes CDR1 SNHLY and CDR2 FYNNEI.

V is TRBV6-5 and J is TRBJ1-1, with unresolved D. The CDR3 runs 14 residues. Germline CDR1 is MNHEY and CDR2 is SVGAGI. The ends were cut back, 0 bases at V and 2 bases at J, with 7 bases in the middle. The CDR3 protein is CASSYSAINTEAFF. CDR3 sequence (DNA): TGTGCCAGCAGTTACTCCGCCATAAACACTGAAGCTTTCTTT.

The chain combines TRBV6-5 with TRBJ1-2; no reliable D call. Trimming removed 0 bases from V and 7 bases from J, with 12 bases in between. Germline loops: CDR1 MNHEY, CDR2 SVGAGI. There are 14 residues in the CDR3. As DNA, the CDR3 is TGTGCCAGCAGTTACTCGGCCGGGCCAGTTGGCTACACCTTC. Translation: CASSYSAGPVGYTF.

Comments on this clone: Other DNA sequences in the same sample also yield this CDR3. The chain employs TRBV28 and TRBJ2-7; the D gene is possibly TRBD1 (5 bases). Trimming took 7 bases from V and 2 from J, leaving 6 bases between them. CDR3 length equals 11 residues. CDR1 and CDR2 from the germline V gene are MDHEN and SYDVKM. DNA for the CDR3: TGTGCCAGCAAGGGGACCTACGAGCAGTACTTC. Translating gives CASKGTYEQYF. Variable domain in full (rest from reference TRBV28 and TRBJ2-7): DVKVTQSSRYLVKRTGEKVFLECVQDMDHENMFWYRQDPGLGLRLIYFSYDVKMKEKGDIPEGYSVSREKKERFSLILESASTNQTSMYLCASKGTYEQYFGPGTRLTVT.

This sequence joins TRBV27 and TRBJ2-2; the D gene is possibly TRBD2 (7 bases). The germline V gene encodes CDR1 MNHEY and CDR2 SMNVEV (reference sequence). CDR3 length equals 13 residues. The germline V and J ends were trimmed by 11 bases and 7 bases, with 17 bases remaining between them. This CDR3 reads CAAHTGGGGELFF. The CDR3 region has the DNA TGTGCCGCTCATACGGGGGGCGGCGGGGAGCTGTTTTTT.

The chain recombines TRBV9 with TRBJ1-2; no clear D gene. The ends were cut back, 2 bases at V and 2 bases at J, with 10 bases in the middle. CDR1 and CDR2 from the germline V gene are SGDLS and YYNGEE. This CDR3 is built from 14 residues. The CDR3 DNA reads TGTGCCAGCAGCGTCCTGACGGGAAACTATGGCTACACCTTC. Translated, it gives CASSVLTGNYGYTF.

J is TRBJ2-3 and V is TRBV9, with D possibly being TRBD2 (6 bases). V was cut by 4 bases and J by 4 bases, with 13 bases left in between. The CDR3 runs 14 residues. The germline gives CDR1 SGDLS, CDR2 YYNGEE. The CDR3 DNA is TGTGCCAGCAGCCCAATGGGGGGAGCAGATACGCAGTATTTT. This codes for CASSPMGGADTQYF.

J is TRBJ2-1 and V is TRBV7-2; D uncertain. V was shortened by 1 base and J by 3 bases, with 4 bases between the two germline ends. There are 13 residues in the CDR3. Germline CDR1 and CDR2: SGHTA and FQGNSA. The CDR3 is CASSLVDYNEQFF. The DNA of the CDR3 is TGTGCCAGCAGCTTAGTGGACTACAATGAGCAGTTCTTC.

V usage is TRBV9 and J usage is TRBJ2-2, with D unresolved. The CDR3 has 14 amino acids. V dropped 4 bases and J dropped 6 bases, with 13 bases sitting between them. Germline V gene lookup returns CDR1 SGDLS and CDR2 YYNGEE. For the CDR3, the DNA is TGTGCCAGCAGCTCTCCGGGTCTCCCCGGGGAGCTGTTTTTT. This translates into CASSSPGLPGELFF.

The chain has TRBV2 and TRBJ1-4, with 7 bases aligning to TRBD1. Germline V gene data show CDR1 as SNHLY and CDR2 as FYNNEI. The CDR3 length is 14 residues. With V trimmed by 6 bases and J by 7 bases, 8 bases remained unmatched. The CDR3 sequence is CASRDRPVGEKLFF. Written as DNA, the CDR3 is TGTGCCAGCAGGGACAGGCCCGTGGGTGAAAAACTGTTTTTT.

About this clone itself: This CDR3 is also generated by other DNA sequences in the sample. The chain has TRBV28 and TRBJ2-7, with 9 bases that match TRBD1. The CDR3 extends over 14 amino acids. Trimming removed 5 bases from V and 4 bases from J; junction bases left unmatched: 6. In germline, CDR1 is MDHEN, CDR2 SYDVKM. The CDR3 DNA follows: TGTGCCAGCAGTCGGCGGGACAGGGTGTACGAGCAGTACTTC. Its protein product is CASSRRDRVYEQYF.

This chain uses TRBV11-3 with TRBJ2-1; 10 bases are a match to TRBD2. The CDR3 has 15 residues. J was trimmed by 9 bases and V by 5 bases; bases with no gene match: 10. Looked up from germline, CDR1 is SGHNT and CDR2 is YENEEA. Written as DNA, the CDR3 is TGTGCCAGCAGCCGACTAGCGGGCCCTGGGAGTGAGCAGTTCTTC. It yields the protein CASSRLAGPGSEQFF.

The V and J genes are TRBV5-1 and TRBJ2-5; D remains ambiguous. This CDR3 has 12 residues. Trimming took off 2 bases at V and 5 bases at J, with 7 bases between the two ends. From germline, CDR1 is SGHRS and CDR2 YFSETQ. The CDR3 DNA reads as TGCGCCAGCAGCTTACCGTCCGAGACCCAGTACTTC. This encodes CASSLPSETQYF.

The gene calls are TRBV14 and TRBJ2-1, with TRBD2 matching 12 bases. Germline V gives CDR1 SGHDN, CDR2 FVKESK. The ends lost 0 bases at V and 0 bases at J; junction bases unmatched: 3. This CDR3 is 18 amino acids long. The CDR3 loop is CASSQEASGRASYNEQFF. CDR3 DNA sequence: TGTGCCAGCAGCCAAGAGGCTAGCGGGAGGGCCTCCTACAATGAGCAGTTCTTC.

The CDR3 DNA sequence: TGCGCCAGCAGCCCAACCCCTAGCGGGAGGGCCTTGAGTGAGCAGTTCTTC. Translation: CASSPTPSGRALSEQFF. The chain uses TRBV4-3 and TRBJ2-1; TRBD2 aligns across 12 bases. CDR3 length: 17 residues. Germline lookup yields CDR1 LGHNA and CDR2 YSLEER. J lost 9 bases, V lost 4 bases, and 13 bases had no gene match.

For the CDR3, the DNA is TGTGCCAGCTCACCCGGGGCTGCCAGTAACTATGGCTACACCTTC. Its translation is CASSPGAASNYGYTF. This rearrangement joins TRBV18 to TRBJ1-2, with a tentative D call TRBD1 (5 bases). Germline V lookup: CDR1 KGHSH, CDR2 LQKENI. CDR3 length: 15 residues. V dropped 3 bases and J dropped 1 base, with 12 bases sitting between them.

This clone showed up just once. The J gene is TRBJ2-7, the V gene TRBV29-1; D may be TRBD2 (5 bases). V was pared by 5 bases and J by 6 bases, with 17 bases between. Germline V CDR1 and CDR2: SQVTM, ANQGSEA. This CDR3 comprises 13 residues. Here the CDR3 reads CSVTLTGRVEQYF. The CDR3 DNA reads TGCAGCGTTACCCTGACGGGAAGGGTCGAGCAGTACTTC.

This chain connects TRBV28 to TRBJ2-1, with a weak D call TRBD2 (6 bases). CDR3 size: 17 residues. Between the trimmed V and J ends, which lost 5 bases and 3 bases, there was a span of 20 bases. From germline, CDR1 is MDHEN and CDR2 SYDVKM. For the CDR3, the DNA is TGTGCCAGCAGTCGACCGACCGGGGGACTTATCTACAATGAGCAGTTCTTC. Its protein is CASSRPTGGLIYNEQFF. Complete variable domain (other parts from reference TRBV28 and TRBJ2-1): DVKVTQSSRYLVKRTGEKVFLECVQDMDHENMFWYRQDPGLGLRLIYFSYDVKMKEKGDIPEGYSVSREKKERFSLILESASTNQTSMYLCASSRPTGGLIYNEQFFGPGTRLTVL.

The chain combines TRBV2 with TRBJ2-1; D gene ambiguous. The CDR3 runs to 11 residues. Deletions cut 6 bases from V and 9 bases from J, with 9 bases between. Germline V CDR1 and CDR2: SNHLY, FYNNEI. The CDR3 loop reads CASSADAEQFF. The CDR3 DNA reads as TGTGCCAGCAGCGCAGACGCTGAGCAGTTCTTC. The complete variable domain, with remaining parts taken from reference TRBV2 and TRBJ2-1, reads EPEVTQTPSHQVTQMGQEVILRCVPISNHLYFYWYRQILGQKVEFLVSFYNNEISEKSEIFDDQFSVERPDGSNFTLKIRSTKLEDSAMYFCASSADAEQFFGPGTRLTVL.

With respect to this clone: The same CDR3 also results from other DNA sequences found in this sample. The chain combines TRBV5-1 with TRBJ1-5; D not certain. V lost 7 bases to trimming and J lost 4 bases, with 12 bases between them. CDR1 and CDR2 (germline): SGHRS, YFSETQ. The CDR3 runs 13 residues. The CDR3 sequence: CASSEGGNQPQHF. The CDR3 nucleotides read TGCGCCAGCTCGGAGGGTGGGAATCAGCCCCAGCATTTT.

The V call is TRBV11-3, the J call TRBJ2-2, with TRBD1 matching 8 bases. The V and J ends lost 5 bases and 3 bases, in that order; junction bases with no gene match: 8. Looked up from germline, CDR1 is SGHNT and CDR2 is YENEEA. The CDR3 is 16 residues long. The CDR3 loop is CASSALTGEDTGELFF. The CDR3 DNA is TGTGCCAGCAGCGCCTTGACAGGGGAGGACACCGGGGAGCTGTTTTTT. The variable domain in full, completed from reference TRBV11-3 and TRBJ2-2, reads EAGVVQSPRYKIIEKKQPVAFWCNPISGHNTLYWYLQNLGQGPELLIRYENEEAVDDSQLPKDRFSAERLKGVDSTLKIQPAELGDSAVYLCASSALTGEDTGELFFGEGSRLTVL.

Concerning this clone: This sample also contains other DNA sequences that code for the same CDR3. CDR3 sequence: CASSEALSTDTQYF. The DNA of the CDR3 is TGTGCCAGCAGTGAAGCGCTGTCCACAGATACGCAGTATTTT. The rearrangement joins TRBV2 to TRBJ2-3; no reliable D call. The CDR3 is 14 amino acids. Trimming took 0 bases from V and 2 from J, leaving 6 bases between them. Germline CDR1 reads SNHLY; CDR2 reads FYNNEI.